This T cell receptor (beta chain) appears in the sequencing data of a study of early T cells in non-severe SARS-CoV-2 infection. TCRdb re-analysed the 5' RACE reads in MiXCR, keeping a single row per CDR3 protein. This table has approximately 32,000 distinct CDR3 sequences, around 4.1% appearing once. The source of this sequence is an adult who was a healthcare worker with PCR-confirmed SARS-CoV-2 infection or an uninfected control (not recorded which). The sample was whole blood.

CDR3 nucleotide sequence: TGCGCCAGCAGAAACGATAGGGCGGGAAATCAGCCCCAGCATTTT. This gives the protein CASRNDRAGNQPQHF. The chain combines TRBV10-2 with TRBJ1-5, with D unresolved. The CDR3 extends over 15 amino acids. CDR1 is WSHSY and CDR2 is SAAADI in the germline V gene. V gave up 6 bases and J gave up 4 bases, with 16 bases separating them.